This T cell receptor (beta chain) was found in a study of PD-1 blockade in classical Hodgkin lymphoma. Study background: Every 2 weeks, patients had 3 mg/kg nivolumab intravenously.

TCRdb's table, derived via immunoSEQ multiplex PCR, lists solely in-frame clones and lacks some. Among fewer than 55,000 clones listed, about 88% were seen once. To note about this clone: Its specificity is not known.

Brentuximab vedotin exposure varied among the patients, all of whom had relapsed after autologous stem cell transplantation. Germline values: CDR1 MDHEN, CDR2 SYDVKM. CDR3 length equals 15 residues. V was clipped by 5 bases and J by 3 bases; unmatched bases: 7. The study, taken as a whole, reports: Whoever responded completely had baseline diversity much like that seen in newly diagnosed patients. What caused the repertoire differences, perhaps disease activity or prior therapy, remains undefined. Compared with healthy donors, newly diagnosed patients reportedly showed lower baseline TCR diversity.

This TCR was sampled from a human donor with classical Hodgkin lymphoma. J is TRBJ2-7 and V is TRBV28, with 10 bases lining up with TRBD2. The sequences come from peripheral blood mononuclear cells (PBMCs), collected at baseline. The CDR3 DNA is TGTGCCAGCAGTACCGCGGTAGCGGGAGGCTACGAGCAGTACTTC. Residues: CASSTAVAGGYEQYF.